Presented here are 3 T cell receptor beta chains from one specimen sequenced in a study of cytomegalovirus exposure and HLA in healthy donors. Primers for the PCR totalled 60 Vbeta and 13 Jbeta. TCRdb's table, derived via immunoSEQ multiplex PCR, lists solely in-frame clones and lacks some. The sample carries more than 90,000 clones, around three quarters recorded once. Sequenced material: PBMCs. These receptors were collected from a human donor in good health.

The CDR3 sequence: CASSPRDGVEETQYF. The DNA for the CDR3 is TGCGCCAGCAGCCCGCGTGACGGGGTTGAAGAGACCCAGTACTTC. This chain uses TRBV5-1 with TRBJ2-5; D is perhaps TRBD2 (5 bases). Per the germline V gene, CDR1 is SGHRS and CDR2 is YFSETQ. Trimming removed 4 bases from V and 3 bases from J, with 16 bases in between. The CDR3 runs 15 residues.

The chain has TRBV6-5 and TRBJ1-1; 7 nucleotides line up with TRBD1. In germline, CDR1 is MNHEY, CDR2 SVGAGI. Losses at the gene ends were 6 bases for V and 5 bases for J; bases not matched to a gene: 6. The CDR3 loop spans 13 amino acids. CDR3: CASRTPGGTEAFF. The CDR3 region has the DNA TGTGCCAGCAGAACTCCAGGGGGGACTGAAGCTTTCTTT.

The rearrangement links TRBV27 to TRBJ1-2; 8 bases are shared with TRBD1. V dropped 2 bases and J dropped 5; count of bases not matched to a gene: 16. Germline V gene lookup returns CDR1 MNHEY and CDR2 SMNVEV (reference sequence). The CDR3 length is 18 residues. The CDR3, as DNA: TGTGCCAGCAGTTTAGCGGGGACAGGTAACCCCTGGCGGTATGGCTACACCTTC. It codes for CASSLAGTGNPWRYGYTF.